Following are 24 T cell receptor beta chains from one sample sequenced in a study of T cell responses to AZD1222 COVID-19 vaccine. Profiling relied on immunoSEQ multiplex PCR, and the TCRdb table lists in-frame clones only, not all of them. The sample comprises some 150,000 clones, 85% to 95% of which are singletons, and around 4% rests with the top ten. The sample was peripheral blood, taken on day 0 of AZD1222 vaccination. The receptor set was obtained from an adult in good health.

The rearrangement joins TRBV27 to TRBJ1-4, with D possibly being TRBD1 (6 bases). Germline V gene data show CDR1 as MNHEY and CDR2 as SMNVEV (reference sequence). The V end was cut by 0 bases, the J end by 3 bases, with 14 bases between. This CDR3 comprises 17 residues. The CDR3 DNA reads TGTGCCAGCAGTTTATCAACAGGGCCCCTCTCTAATGAAAAACTGTTTTTT. This gives the protein CASSLSTGPLSNEKLFF.

The V call is TRBV7-9, the J call TRBJ2-3; TRBD2 matches 7 bases. Germline CDR1 reads SEHNR; CDR2 reads FQNEAQ (reference sequence). With V trimmed by 6 bases and J by 4 bases, 13 bases remained unmatched. The CDR3 runs to 16 residues. In nucleotides, the CDR3 is TGTGCCAGCAGTCGGCCTTGGCGGGAGTTCTCAGATACGCAGTATTTT. Translated, it gives CASSRPWREFSDTQYF.

This chain connects TRBV15 to TRBJ2-7; the D call may be TRBD1 or TRBD2 (5 bases each). Trimming shortened V by 0 bases and J by 2 bases, and 8 bases separated the two germline ends. The CDR3 sequence is 14 residues long. The germline V gene has CDR1 LNHNV and CDR2 YYDKDF (reference sequence). The CDR3 protein is CATSRDKGPYEQYF. CDR3 in DNA: TGTGCCACCAGCAGAGATAAGGGACCCTACGAGCAGTACTTC.

The chain couples TRBV7-9 to TRBJ2-2; 13 bases are shared with TRBD2. Trimming at V came to 6 bases and at J to 5 bases, leaving 12 bases not matched to a gene. The germline V gene encodes CDR1 SEHNR and CDR2 FQNEAQ (reference sequence). There are 18 residues in the CDR3. As DNA, the CDR3 is TGTGCCAGCAGTGAAAAAGGACTAGCGGGAGTGAGGACCGGGGAGCTGTTTTTT. Translation: CASSEKGLAGVRTGELFF.

V is TRBV29-1 and J is TRBJ2-3; 10 bases are a match to TRBD2. The CDR3 loop spans 13 amino acids. Per germline, CDR1 SQVTM and CDR2 ANQGSEA. J gave up 8 bases and V 3 bases, and 5 bases lay outside the gene matches. The CDR3 loop reads CSVDGLAGVTQYF. The CDR3 nucleotides are TGCAGCGTTGACGGTCTAGCGGGAGTTACGCAGTATTTT.

This chain connects TRBV6-5 to TRBJ1-2; weak D call: TRBD1 (5 bases). The CDR3 has 11 residues. Germline assignment: CDR1 MNHEY and CDR2 SVGAGI. Between the trimmed V and J ends, which lost 6 bases and 7 bases, there was a span of 9 bases. The DNA for the CDR3 is TGTGCCAGCAGGCAGGGTAGTGGCTACACCTTC. Protein: CASRQGSGYTF.

This chain uses TRBV18 with TRBJ2-7, with TRBD1 as a possible D gene (6 bases). Germline lookup yields CDR1 KGHSH and CDR2 LQKENI. Trimming removed 8 bases from V and 3 bases from J, with 14 bases in between. The CDR3 has 13 amino acids. The CDR3 nucleotides read TGTGCCAGCACTAACAGGGATAGCTACGAGCAGTACTTC. Protein: CASTNRDSYEQYF.

The chain links TRBV19 to TRBJ1-5; tentative D call: TRBD1 (5 bases). Trimming left V 7 bases short and J 3 bases short, with 16 bases between. Germline assignment: CDR1 LNHDA and CDR2 SQIVND (reference sequence). This CDR3 has 15 residues. The CDR3, as DNA: TGTGCCAGTACAACGGGGCTCGTTACCAATCAGCCCCAGCATTTT. Amino acids: CASTTGLVTNQPQHF.

This chain joins TRBV20-1 and TRBJ1-2, with 9 bases that match TRBD1. J lost 7 bases, V lost 5 bases, and 2 bases had no gene match. Germline V lookup: CDR1 DFQATT, CDR2 SNEGSKA (reference sequence). This CDR3 region has 11 residues. CDR3 sequence: CSAPGQGGYTF. The CDR3, as DNA: TGCAGTGCTCCGGGACAGGGTGGCTACACCTTC.

The rearrangement joins TRBV3-1 (or the pseudogene TRBV3-2) to TRBJ2-1, with D possibly TRBD2 on 6 matching bases. The V gene's germline CDR1 is LGHDT and CDR2 YNNKEL (reference sequence). The CDR3 loop spans 17 amino acids. V lost 1 base, J lost 5 bases, and 18 bases lay in between. CDR3 sequence (DNA): TGTGCCAGCAGCCAAGTGAGGTTAGGCGGGACTCACAATGAGCAGTTCTTC. As protein: CASSQVRLGGTHNEQFF.

V and J are TRBV12-3 or TRBV12-4 and TRBJ1-3; TRBD1 is a possible D gene (5 bases). V lost 3 bases, J lost 5 bases, and 8 bases lay in between. The CDR3 sequence is 13 residues long. CDR3 bases: TGTGCCAGCAGTTTGACAGCACGAAACACCATATATTTT. Its protein is CASSLTARNTIYF.

The V gene is TRBV3-1 (or the pseudogene TRBV3-2), the J gene TRBJ2-7; D uncertain. This CDR3 is 11 amino acids long. With 4 bases removed from V and 1 base from J, the gap between germline ends came to 2 bases. Germline CDR1 and CDR2: LGHDT and YNNKEL (reference sequence). Written as DNA, the CDR3 is TGTGCCAGCAGCCCGTCCTACGAGCAGTACTTC. It is translated as CASSPSYEQYF.

The chain joins TRBV5-6 to TRBJ1-5; D ambiguous. Germline CDR1 is SGHDT and CDR2 is YYEEEE. The ends were cut back, 4 bases at V and 4 bases at J, with 6 bases in the middle. The CDR3 has 12 residues. The CDR3 is CASSAPNQPQHF. CDR3 DNA: TGTGCCAGCAGCGCCCCAAATCAGCCCCAGCATTTT. The full variable domain, its missing parts supplied by reference TRBV5-6 and TRBJ1-5, is DAGVTQSPTHLIKTRGQQVTLRCSPKSGHDTVSWYQQALGQGPQFIFQYYEEEERQRGNFPDRFSGHQFPNYSSELNVNALLLGDSALYLCASSAPNQPQHFGDGTRLSIL.

The V and J genes are TRBV7-9 and TRBJ2-7; 10 positions match TRBD2. The CDR3 extends over 14 amino acids. From germline, CDR1 is SEHNR and CDR2 FQNEAQ (reference sequence). The J segment lost 5 bases and the V segment lost 6 bases, leaving 7 bases of the junction unmatched. This CDR3 reads CASSGQAGGDEQYF. DNA of the CDR3: TGTGCCAGCAGTGGCCAAGCGGGAGGGGACGAGCAGTACTTC.

V gene TRBV7-8 combines with J gene TRBJ2-7; possibly TRBD2 for D (7 bases). CDR1 is SGHVS, CDR2 FQNEAQ, per germline. V was trimmed by 2 bases and J by 4 bases, leaving 18 bases between them. The CDR3 runs to 16 residues. In DNA, the CDR3 is TGTGCCAGCAGCTTAACTGGAGGGGGGGGAAAATACGAGCAGTACTTC. Translating gives CASSLTGGGGKYEQYF. Filled out from reference TRBV7-8 and TRBJ2-7, the complete variable domain reads GAGVSQSPRYKVAKRGQDVALRCDPISGHVSLFWYQQALGQGPEFLTYFQNEAQLDKSGLPSDRFFAERPEGSVSTLKIQRTQQEDSAVYLCASSLTGGGGKYEQYFGPGTRLTVT.

The chain links TRBV10-3 to TRBJ2-7, with D perhaps TRBD1 (8 bases). The CDR3 is 15 residues long. Trimming left V 6 bases short and J 6 bases short, with 21 bases between. The V gene's germline CDR1 is ENHRY and CDR2 SYGVKD. CDR3 region: CAIRDSDRGGIEQYF. DNA for the CDR3: TGTGCCATCAGGGACTCCGACAGGGGAGGGATCGAGCAGTACTTC.

The chain is built from TRBV30 and TRBJ1-2; perhaps TRBD1 as D (5 bases). The CDR3 is 13 residues long. V gave up 6 bases and J gave up 6 bases, with 17 bases separating them. CDR1 and CDR2 (germline): GTSNPN, SVGIG (reference sequence). For the CDR3, the DNA is TGTGCCTGCACGCCGGGACGAACTAATGGCTACACCTTC. Protein product: CACTPGRTNGYTF.

The chain couples TRBV19 to TRBJ1-1; TRBD1 aligns across 8 bases. The junction had 13 bases not matched to a gene; V was cut back by 8 bases and J by 5 bases. This CDR3 has 15 residues. CDR1 LNHDA and CDR2 SQIVND come from the germline V gene (reference sequence). This chain's CDR3 is CASGRETGVRTEAFF. CDR3 coding DNA: TGTGCCAGTGGGCGGGAGACAGGGGTGAGAACTGAAGCTTTCTTT.

The rearrangement links TRBV12-3 or TRBV12-4 to TRBJ2-7; 7 positions match TRBD1. V was clipped by 6 bases and J by 2 bases; unmatched bases: 4. This CDR3 spans 13 amino acids. The CDR3 nucleotides read TGTGCCAGCAGAAGGGACAGTACCTACGAGCAGTACTTC. Translated, it gives CASRRDSTYEQYF.

J is TRBJ1-3 and V is TRBV5-6, with D uncertain. CDR3 length equals 13 residues. V was shortened by 4 bases and J by 4 bases, with 9 bases between the two germline ends. From germline, CDR1 is SGHDT and CDR2 YYEEEE. The CDR3 nucleotides are TGTGCCAGCAGCGTGCGGGTGGGAAACACCATATATTTT. Translated: CASSVRVGNTIYF.

The chain carries TRBV5-1 and TRBJ1-5; 10 nucleotides align to TRBD1. The CDR3 totals 16 residues. Germline V CDR1 and CDR2: SGHRS, YFSETQ. J was trimmed by 2 bases and V by 2 bases; bases with no gene match: 4. DNA of the CDR3: TGCGCCAGCAGCTTCGGGGACAGGGGTGGCAATCAGCCCCAGCATTTT. This translates into CASSFGDRGGNQPQHF.

This clone was observed a single time. The genes are TRBV19 and TRBJ2-7; D is possibly TRBD1 (6 bases). This CDR3 is built from 15 residues. V was cut by 3 bases and J by 3 bases, with 15 bases left in between. The germline CDR1 and CDR2 sequences are LNHDA and SQIVND (reference sequence). The CDR3 DNA sequence: TGTGCCAGTAGTATCGGGGACAACGACCGCTACGAGCAGTACTTC. It specifies CASSIGDNDRYEQYF.

The chain joins TRBV10-2 to TRBJ2-5, with D unresolved. The V gene lost 7 bases and the J gene lost 4 bases, with 7 bases spanning the gap. The length of the CDR3 is 11 residues. Germline CDR1 WSHSY, CDR2 SAAADI. The CDR3 nucleotides read TGCGCCAGCACAAACGGAGAGACCCAGTACTTC. Translated, it gives CASTNGETQYF.

The CDR3 region is CASSEANLPGNSPLHF. The CDR3 region has the DNA TGTGCCAGCAGTGAAGCGAACCTCCCGGGAAATTCACCCCTCCACTTT. The chain uses TRBV2 and TRBJ1-6, with D unresolved. CDR1 and CDR2 (germline): SNHLY, FYNNEI. V lost 0 bases and J 7 bases, leaving 13 bases between the germline ends. The CDR3 length is 16 residues.